This TCR beta chain was sequenced for a study of blood T cell repertoires in COVID-19. Overall study: From the United States, Italy and Spain came samples of acute and convalescent COVID-19.

Patients from Seattle were sampled longitudinally, starting during active infection. Trimming cost V 3 bases and J 6 bases; bases outside gene matches: 7. The CDR3 spans 14 residues. Germline V lookup: CDR1 LGHNA, CDR2 YNFKEQ. In its sample, this clone was seen once. The protocol was immunoSEQ multiplex PCR, while the TCRdb copy is restricted to in-frame clones and leaves out a portion. The data contain 150,000 to 200,000 clones, around 80% of them singletons. This TCR derives from a woman at least 80 years old with COVID-19, enrolled during active disease. The J gene is TRBJ1-2, the V gene TRBV4-2; 7 bases match TRBD1. The sequencing input was peripheral blood. CDR3 loop: CASSQARQGHGYTF. DNA of the CDR3: TGTGCCAGCAGCCAGGCCAGACAGGGCCATGGCTACACCTTC.